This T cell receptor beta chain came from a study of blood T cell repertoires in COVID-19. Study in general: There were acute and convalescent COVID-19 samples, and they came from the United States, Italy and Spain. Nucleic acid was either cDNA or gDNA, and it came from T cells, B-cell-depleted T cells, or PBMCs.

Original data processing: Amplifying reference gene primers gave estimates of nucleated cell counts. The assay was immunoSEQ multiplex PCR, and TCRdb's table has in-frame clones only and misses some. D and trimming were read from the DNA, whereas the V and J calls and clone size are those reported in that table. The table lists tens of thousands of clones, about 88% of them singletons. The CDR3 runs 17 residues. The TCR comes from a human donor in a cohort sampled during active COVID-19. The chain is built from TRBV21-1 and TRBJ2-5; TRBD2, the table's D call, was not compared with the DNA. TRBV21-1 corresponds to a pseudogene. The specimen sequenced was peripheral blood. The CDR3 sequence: CASSKALFAGGWETQYF. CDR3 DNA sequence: TGTGCCAGCAGCAAAGCGCTTTTTGCGGGGGGGTGGGAGACCCAGTACTTC.